There are a few counts of the clone carrying this T cell receptor (beta chain). The antigen is unknown. In TCRdb, the 5' RACE reads were re-called with MiXCR into one record per CDR3 protein. The data show around 110,000 distinct CDR3 sequences, approximately 15% seen once. The sample comes from a study of T-cell memory formation after mild COVID-19. Study at large: TCR clusters were largely donor specific. Study-level points and caveats: CD4+ contracting clones lay mainly in CM and EM, CD8+ ones in EMRA. What remained unconfirmed was the SARS-CoV-2 specificity of second-wave clones peaking on day 37. Memory cells collected pre-infection included some clones that later responded, suggesting cross-reactive memory joined.

Material for sequencing was PBMCs or a T cell subset sorted from them (not recorded which). This clonotype was obtained from a man between 18 and 29 years old who had mild COVID-19 (a few samples of this study predate the infection). Cell type and time point are not known.

The CDR3 loop is CASSVDPGETQYF. CDR3 nucleotide sequence: TGTGCCAGCAGCGTAGATCCTGGAGAGACCCAGTACTTC. The chain uses TRBV9 and TRBJ2-5; no clear D gene. In germline, CDR1 is SGDLS, CDR2 YYNGEE. The CDR3 covers 13 residues. Trimming took 0 bases from V and 4 from J, leaving 7 bases between them.